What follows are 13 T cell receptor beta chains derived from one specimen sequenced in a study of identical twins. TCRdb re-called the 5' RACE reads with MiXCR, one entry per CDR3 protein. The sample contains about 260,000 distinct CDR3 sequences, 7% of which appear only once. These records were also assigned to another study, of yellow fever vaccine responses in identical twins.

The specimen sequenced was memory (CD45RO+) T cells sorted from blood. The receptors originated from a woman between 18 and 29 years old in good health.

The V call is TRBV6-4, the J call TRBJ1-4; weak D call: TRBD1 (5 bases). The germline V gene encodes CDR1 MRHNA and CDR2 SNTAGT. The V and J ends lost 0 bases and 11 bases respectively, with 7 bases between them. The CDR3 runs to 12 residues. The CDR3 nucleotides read TGTGCCAGCAGTGACTCGGGACGGAAACTGTTTTTT. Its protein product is CASSDSGRKLFF.

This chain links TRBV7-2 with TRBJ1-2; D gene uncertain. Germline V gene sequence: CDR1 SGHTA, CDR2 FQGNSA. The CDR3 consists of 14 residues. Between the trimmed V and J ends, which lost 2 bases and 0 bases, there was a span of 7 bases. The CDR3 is CASSLWRANYGYTF. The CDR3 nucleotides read TGTGCCAGCAGCTTATGGAGAGCTAACTATGGCTACACCTTC.

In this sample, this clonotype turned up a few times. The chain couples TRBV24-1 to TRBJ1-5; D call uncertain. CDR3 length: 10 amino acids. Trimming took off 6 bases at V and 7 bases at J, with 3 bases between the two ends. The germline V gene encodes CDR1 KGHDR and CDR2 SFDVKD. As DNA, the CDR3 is TGTGCCACCAGTTCCCAGCCCCAGCATTTT. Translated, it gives CATSSQPQHF.

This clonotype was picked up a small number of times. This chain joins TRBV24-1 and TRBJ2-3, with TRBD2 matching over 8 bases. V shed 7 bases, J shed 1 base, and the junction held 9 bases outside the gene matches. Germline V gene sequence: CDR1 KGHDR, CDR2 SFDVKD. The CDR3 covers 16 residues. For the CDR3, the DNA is TGTGCCACCAGCCCCCGGGCTAGCGGGCGCACAGATACGCAGTATTTT. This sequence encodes CATSPRASGRTDTQYF.

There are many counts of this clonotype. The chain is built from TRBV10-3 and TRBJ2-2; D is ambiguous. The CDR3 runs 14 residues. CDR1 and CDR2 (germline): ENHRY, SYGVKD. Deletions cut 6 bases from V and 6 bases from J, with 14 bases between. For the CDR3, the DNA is TGTGCCATCAGCCAAGGGATGCAAGCCGGGGAGCTGTTTTTT. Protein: CAISQGMQAGELFF.

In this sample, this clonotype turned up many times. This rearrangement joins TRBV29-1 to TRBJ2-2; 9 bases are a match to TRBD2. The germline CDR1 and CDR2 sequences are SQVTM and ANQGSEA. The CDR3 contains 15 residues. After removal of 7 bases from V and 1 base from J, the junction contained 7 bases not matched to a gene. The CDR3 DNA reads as TGCAGCGGGAAAGCGGGAGGCAAGAACACCGGGGAGCTGTTTTTT. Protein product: CSGKAGGKNTGELFF.

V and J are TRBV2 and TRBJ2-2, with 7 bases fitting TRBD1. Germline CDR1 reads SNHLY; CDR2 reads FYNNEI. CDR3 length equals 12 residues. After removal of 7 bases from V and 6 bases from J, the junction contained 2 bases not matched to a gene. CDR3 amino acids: CASNRGAGELFF. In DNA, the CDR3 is TGTGCCAGCAACAGGGGAGCCGGGGAGCTGTTTTTT.

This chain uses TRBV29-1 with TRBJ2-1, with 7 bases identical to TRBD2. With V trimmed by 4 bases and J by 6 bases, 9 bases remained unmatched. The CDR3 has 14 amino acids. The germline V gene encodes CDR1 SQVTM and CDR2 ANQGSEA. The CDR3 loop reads CSVVAGDPTNEQFF. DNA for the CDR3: TGCAGCGTTGTAGCGGGCGACCCCACCAATGAGCAGTTCTTC.

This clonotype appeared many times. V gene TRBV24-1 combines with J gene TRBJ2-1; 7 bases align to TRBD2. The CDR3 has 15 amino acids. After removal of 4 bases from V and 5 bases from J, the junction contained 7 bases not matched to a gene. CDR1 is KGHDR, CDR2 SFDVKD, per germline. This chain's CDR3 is CATSDLMGGNNEQFF. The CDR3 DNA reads TGTGCCACCAGTGACCTTATGGGAGGGAACAATGAGCAGTTCTTC.

Here the CDR3 reads CSASRAGNPQETQYF. DNA of the CDR3: TGCAGTGCTAGTCGGGCGGGTAACCCTCAAGAGACCCAGTACTTC. The chain recombines TRBV20-1 with TRBJ2-5; possible D gene TRBD2, 5 bases. This CDR3 is 15 amino acids long. Germline V lookup: CDR1 DFQATT, CDR2 SNEGSKA (reference sequence). The V end lost 3 bases, the J end lost 2 bases, and 16 bases lay between the germline ends.

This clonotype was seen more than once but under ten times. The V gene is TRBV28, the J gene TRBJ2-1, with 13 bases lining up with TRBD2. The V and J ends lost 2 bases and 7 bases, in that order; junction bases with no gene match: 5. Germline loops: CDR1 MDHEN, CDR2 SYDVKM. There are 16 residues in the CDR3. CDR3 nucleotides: TGTGCCAGCAGTTTAGCGACTAGCGGGAGGCGAAATGAGCAGTTCTTC. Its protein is CASSLATSGRRNEQFF. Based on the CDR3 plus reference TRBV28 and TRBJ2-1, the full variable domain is DVKVTQSSRYLVKRTGEKVFLECVQDMDHENMFWYRQDPGLGLRLIYFSYDVKMKEKGDIPEGYSVSREKKERFSLILESASTNQTSMYLCASSLATSGRRNEQFFGPGTRLTVL.

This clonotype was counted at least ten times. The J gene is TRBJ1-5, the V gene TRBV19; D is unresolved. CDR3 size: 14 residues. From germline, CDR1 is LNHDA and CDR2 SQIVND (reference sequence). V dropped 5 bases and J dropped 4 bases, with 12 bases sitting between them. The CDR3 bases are TGTGCCAGTAGTCGGTCAGACGGTAATCAGCCCCAGCATTTT. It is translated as CASSRSDGNQPQHF.

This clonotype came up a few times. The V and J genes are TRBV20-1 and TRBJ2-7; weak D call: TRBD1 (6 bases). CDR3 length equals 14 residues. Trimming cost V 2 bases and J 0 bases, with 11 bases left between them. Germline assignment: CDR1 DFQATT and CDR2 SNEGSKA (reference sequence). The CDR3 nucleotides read TGCAGTGCTAGAAGCCGGGACATCTCCTACGAGCAGTACGTC. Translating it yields CSARSRDISYEQYV.